These 3 T cell receptor beta chains were sequenced from one sample in a study of post-analysis software for immune sequencing data (dated by TCRdb to the mid-2010s). Here is what the overall study found, with its caveats: Several TRBV segments, including TRBV5-6, TRBV5-1 and TRBV20-1, were significantly more frequent in patients than controls.

These TCRs are of unknown antigen specificity. The library was prepared using PCR. Sequencer: Illumina HiSeq 2500. To reduce PCR and sequencing biases, unique molecular identifiers were built into the TCR beta cDNA libraries. Using fastp trimming at Q25 and MiXCR clonotype assembly, TCRdb reanalyzed the public sequencing data and kept in-frame beta chains. Every distinct CDR3 protein forms one entry, paired with its most common genes and DNA. Present in this sample are fewer than 900,000 distinct CDR3 sequences, approximately 44% of which were seen just once. The ten most abundant clones make up roughly 4.5% of the sample. What was sequenced was blood. The receptors stem from a girl between 5 and 17 years old with multiple sclerosis.

This clonotype was seen a handful of times. V gene TRBV5-1 combines with J gene TRBJ2-1; TRBD1 matches at 9 bases. With 4 bases clipped from V and 3 bases from J, the junction kept 5 bases outside the gene matches. The length of the CDR3 is 15 residues. Germline V gives CDR1 SGHRS, CDR2 YFSETQ. In nucleotides, the CDR3 is TGCGCCAGCAGCCCTGGGACAGGGATCTACAATGAGCAGTTCTTC. It encodes CASSPGTGIYNEQFF.

Only a few counts were recorded for this clonotype. This chain links TRBV7-9 with TRBJ1-5; 7 nucleotides agree with TRBD1. Germline lookup yields CDR1 SEHNR and CDR2 FQNEAQ (reference sequence). The CDR3 length is 14 residues. The junction had 5 bases not matched to a gene; V was cut back by 5 bases and J by 4 bases. The CDR3 loop reads CASSPTGPNQPQHF. The DNA of the CDR3 is TGTGCCAGCAGCCCGACAGGGCCAAATCAGCCCCAGCATTTT.

The chain uses TRBV6-5 and TRBJ2-1; D is perhaps TRBD1 (5 bases). The CDR3 has 15 amino acids. Germline-derived CDR1 and CDR2 are MNHEY and SVGAGI. V was shortened by 7 bases and J by 1 base, with 14 bases between the two germline ends. The CDR3: CASKMGTGSYNEQFF. The CDR3 nucleotides are TGTGCCAGCAAAATGGGAACAGGATCCTACAATGAGCAGTTCTTC.